This entry describes one T cell receptor (beta chain). It was into CD45RA+ naive and CD45RA-negative memory subsets that the CD4+ cells were split. At the deep level, the assay was run. Roughly 200 ng DNA, about 30,000 T cell genomes, went into each sorted-subset replicate PCR. Sequenced by immunoSEQ multiplex PCR; TCRdb stores in-frame clones only, minus some. The data contain over a million clones, around 95% of them singletons. This sample was included in a study of shared clonotypes between healthy human individuals. The length of the CDR3 is 18 residues. J was trimmed by 6 bases and V by 0 bases; bases with no gene match: 15. Germline CDR1 SGHRS, CDR2 YFSETQ.

Sequenced sample: naive CD4+ T cells sorted from blood. The subset denotes: CD45RA+ positively selected. The chain uses TRBV5-1 and TRBJ2-1, with 7 bases that match TRBD2. The TCR comes from a man under 40 in good health. Here the CDR3 DNA reads TGCGCCAGCAGCTTGGGGCTGGGGCCGGGCGGGAGAGGCAATGAGCAGTTCTTC. Protein sequence: CASSLGLGPGGRGNEQFF.